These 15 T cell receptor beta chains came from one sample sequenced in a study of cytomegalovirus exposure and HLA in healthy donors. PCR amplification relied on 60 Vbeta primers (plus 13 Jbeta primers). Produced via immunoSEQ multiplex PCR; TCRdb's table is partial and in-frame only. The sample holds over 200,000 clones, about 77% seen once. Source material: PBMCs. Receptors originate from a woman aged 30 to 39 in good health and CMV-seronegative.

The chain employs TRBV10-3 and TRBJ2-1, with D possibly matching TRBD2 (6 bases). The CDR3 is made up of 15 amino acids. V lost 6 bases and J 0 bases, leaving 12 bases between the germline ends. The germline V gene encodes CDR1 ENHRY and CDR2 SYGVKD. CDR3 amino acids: CAISGTGPSYNEQFF. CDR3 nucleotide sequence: TGTGCCATCAGCGGGACTGGGCCCTCCTACAATGAGCAGTTCTTC.

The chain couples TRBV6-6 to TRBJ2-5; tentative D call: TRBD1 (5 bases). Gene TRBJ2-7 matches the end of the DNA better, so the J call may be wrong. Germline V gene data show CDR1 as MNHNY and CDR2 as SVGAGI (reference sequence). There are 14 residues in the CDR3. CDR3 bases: TGTGCCAGCAGCCTACCACAGGTCCATCACGAGCAGTACTTC. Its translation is CASSLPQVHHEQYF.

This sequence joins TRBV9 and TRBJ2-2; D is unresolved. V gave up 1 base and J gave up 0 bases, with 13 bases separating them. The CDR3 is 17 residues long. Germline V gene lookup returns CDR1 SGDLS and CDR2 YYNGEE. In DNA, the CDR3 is TGTGCCAGCAGCGTAAAATATGGTATAGCGAACACCGGGGAGCTGTTTTTT. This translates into CASSVKYGIANTGELFF.

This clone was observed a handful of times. This CDR3 reads CASSSEYNEQFF. The CDR3 DNA reads as TGTGCCAGCAGTTCCGAGTACAATGAGCAGTTCTTC. This chain uses TRBV27 with TRBJ2-1; no reliable D call. The germline V gene has CDR1 MNHEY and CDR2 SMNVEV (reference sequence). The CDR3 extends over 12 amino acids. V was cut by 4 bases and J by 4 bases, with 5 bases left in between.

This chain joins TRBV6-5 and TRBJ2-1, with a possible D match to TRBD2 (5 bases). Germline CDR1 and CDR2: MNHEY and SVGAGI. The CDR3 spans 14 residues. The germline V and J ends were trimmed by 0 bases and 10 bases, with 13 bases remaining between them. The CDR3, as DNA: TGTGCCAGCAGTTACTCTGAAACGACTACGGAGCAGTTCTTC. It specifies CASSYSETTTEQFF.

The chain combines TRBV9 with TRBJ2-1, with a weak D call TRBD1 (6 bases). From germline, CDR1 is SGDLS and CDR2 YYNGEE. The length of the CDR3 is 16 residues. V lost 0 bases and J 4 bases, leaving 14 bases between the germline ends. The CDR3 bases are TGTGCCAGCAGCGTAGGAAGTCGGCAGGGGTACAATGAGCAGTTCTTC. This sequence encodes CASSVGSRQGYNEQFF.

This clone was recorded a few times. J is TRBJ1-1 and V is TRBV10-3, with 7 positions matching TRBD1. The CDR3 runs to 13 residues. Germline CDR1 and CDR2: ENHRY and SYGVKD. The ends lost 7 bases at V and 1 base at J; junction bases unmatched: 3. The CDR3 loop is CAIKGTENTEAFF. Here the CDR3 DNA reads TGTGCCATCAAGGGGACAGAGAACACTGAAGCTTTCTTT.

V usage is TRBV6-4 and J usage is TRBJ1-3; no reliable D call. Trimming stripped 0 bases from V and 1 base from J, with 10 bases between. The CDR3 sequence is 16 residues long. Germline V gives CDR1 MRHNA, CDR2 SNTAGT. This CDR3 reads CASSDSKGESGNTIYF. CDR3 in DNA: TGTGCCAGCAGTGACTCAAAAGGAGAATCTGGAAACACCATATATTTT.

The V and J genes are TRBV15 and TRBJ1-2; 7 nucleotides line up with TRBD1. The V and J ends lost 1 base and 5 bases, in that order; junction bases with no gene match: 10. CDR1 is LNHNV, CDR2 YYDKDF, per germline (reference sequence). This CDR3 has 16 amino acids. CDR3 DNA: TGTGCCACCAGCAGAGGTGCAGGGGGAGATGTTTATGGCTACACCTTC. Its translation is CATSRGAGGDVYGYTF.

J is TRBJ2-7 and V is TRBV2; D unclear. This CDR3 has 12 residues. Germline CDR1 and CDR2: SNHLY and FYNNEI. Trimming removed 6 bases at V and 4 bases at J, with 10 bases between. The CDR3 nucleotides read TGTGCCAGCAGCGGCCTAGGATACGAGCAGTACTTC. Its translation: CASSGLGYEQYF.

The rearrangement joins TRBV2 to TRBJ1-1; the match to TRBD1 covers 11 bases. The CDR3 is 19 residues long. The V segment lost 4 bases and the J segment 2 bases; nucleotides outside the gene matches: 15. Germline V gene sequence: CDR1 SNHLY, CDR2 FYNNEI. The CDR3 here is CASSVENGDRGSRNTEAFF. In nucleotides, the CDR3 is TGTGCCAGCAGTGTCGAGAATGGGGACAGGGGGTCCCGAAACACTGAAGCTTTCTTT.

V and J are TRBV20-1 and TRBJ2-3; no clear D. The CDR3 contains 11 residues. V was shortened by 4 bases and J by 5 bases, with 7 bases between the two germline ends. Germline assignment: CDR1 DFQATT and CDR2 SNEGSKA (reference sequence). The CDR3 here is CSATPQDTQYF. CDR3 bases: TGCAGTGCTACCCCCCAAGATACGCAGTATTTT.

Here the CDR3 DNA reads TGTGCCAGTAGTTTGGGACTTATTGATACTAATGAGCAGTTCTTC. Protein sequence: CASSLGLIDTNEQFF. V and J are TRBV19 and TRBJ2-1, with TRBD2 as a possible D gene (6 bases). With 5 bases removed from V and 7 bases from J, the gap between germline ends came to 18 bases. This CDR3 spans 15 amino acids. Germline CDR1 and CDR2: LNHDA and SQIVND (reference sequence).

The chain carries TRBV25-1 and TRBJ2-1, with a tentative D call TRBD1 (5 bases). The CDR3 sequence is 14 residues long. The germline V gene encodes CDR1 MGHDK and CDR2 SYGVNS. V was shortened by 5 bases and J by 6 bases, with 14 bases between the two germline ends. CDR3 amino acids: CASSPKGRSNEQFF. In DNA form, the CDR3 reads TGTGCCAGCAGTCCCAAGGGGCGGTCCAATGAGCAGTTCTTC.

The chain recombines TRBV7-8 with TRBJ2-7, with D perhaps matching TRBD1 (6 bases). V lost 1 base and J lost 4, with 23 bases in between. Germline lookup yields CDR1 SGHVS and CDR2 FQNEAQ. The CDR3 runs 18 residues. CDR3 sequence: CASSLGFMGASLGYEQYF. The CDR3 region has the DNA TGTGCCAGCAGCTTAGGGTTCATGGGGGCCTCCCTTGGATACGAGCAGTACTTC.